This entry lists 18 T cell receptor beta chains sequenced from one sample in a study of T cell responses to AZD1222 COVID-19 vaccine. TCRdb's table, derived via immunoSEQ multiplex PCR, lists solely in-frame clones and lacks some. The sample carries some 120,000 clones, 70% to 90% recorded once. Sample: peripheral blood, taken on day 0 of AZD1222 vaccination. The source of these receptors is an adult in good health.

The chain employs TRBV5-8 and TRBJ1-5, with D unclear. This CDR3 is built from 15 residues. Germline V gives CDR1 SGHTS, CDR2 YDEGEE. V shed 0 bases and J shed 0 bases, with 7 bases lying between them. The CDR3 sequence: CASSLGRISNQPQHF. CDR3 nucleotides: TGTGCCAGCAGCTTGGGGCGGATTAGCAATCAGCCCCAGCATTTT. Full variable domain (remainder filled in from reference TRBV5-8 and TRBJ1-5): EAGVTQSPTHLIKTRGQQATLRCSPISGHTSVYWYQQALGLGLQFLLWYDEGEERNRGNFPPRFSGRQFPNYSSELNVNALELEDSALYLCASSLGRISNQPQHFGDGTRLSIL.

The chain carries TRBV4-3 and TRBJ2-2, with 8 positions matching TRBD1. Per the germline V gene, CDR1 is LGHNA and CDR2 is YSLEER. V trimming: 4 bases; J trimming: 7 bases; junction bases outside the gene matches: 5. The CDR3 runs 14 residues. The DNA of the CDR3 is TGCGCCAGCAGCCCGGGGGACAGGAACGGGGAGCTGTTTTTT. It codes for CASSPGDRNGELFF.

The V call is TRBV27, the J call TRBJ2-1; 9 nucleotides match TRBD1. This CDR3 has 15 amino acids. After removal of 5 bases from V and 6 bases from J, the junction contained 8 bases not matched to a gene. Germline V gene lookup returns CDR1 MNHEY and CDR2 SMNVEV (reference sequence). The CDR3 region has the DNA TGTGCCAGCAGTCCACAGGGGGCGCTTGGCAATGAGCAGTTCTTC. Protein product: CASSPQGALGNEQFF.

In DNA form, the CDR3 reads TGTGCCAGCAGCTGGGACAGCGTCTCCTACGAGCAGTACTTC. This gives the protein CASSWDSVSYEQYF. The chain joins TRBV7-9 to TRBJ2-7, with TRBD1 matching 7 bases. The CDR3 contains 14 residues. After removal of 4 bases from V and 0 bases from J, the junction contained 3 bases not matched to a gene. Germline-derived CDR1 and CDR2 are SEHNR and FQNEAQ (reference sequence).

V usage is TRBV7-2 and J usage is TRBJ1-2, with 8 bases aligning to TRBD1. J lost 6 bases, V lost 1 base, and 7 bases had no gene match. CDR3 length equals 15 residues. CDR1 is SGHTA, CDR2 FQGNSA, per germline. CDR3 in amino acids: CASSLVIRGQDGYTF. As DNA, the CDR3 is TGTGCCAGCAGCTTAGTGATCAGGGGGCAAGATGGCTACACCTTC.

The V call is TRBV6-5, the J call TRBJ1-3; D remains unclear. Germline V gives CDR1 MNHEY, CDR2 SVGAGI. CDR3 length: 14 amino acids. Trimming took 6 bases from V and 0 from J, leaving 9 bases between them. CDR3 loop: CASSSYNSGNTIYF. The CDR3 nucleotides are TGTGCCAGCAGCTCTTATAACTCTGGAAACACCATATATTTT.

This clone was counted only a few times. This chain connects TRBV19 to TRBJ1-5; the D gene is possibly TRBD1 (5 bases). V was trimmed by 7 bases and J by 10 bases, leaving 20 bases between them. The CDR3 is 14 amino acids. CDR1 and CDR2 from the germline V gene are LNHDA and SQIVND (reference sequence). CDR3 sequence (DNA): TGTGCCAGTACAGACCTTGGTCGGGGCCAACCCCAGCATTTT. This codes for CASTDLGRGQPQHF.

The J gene is TRBJ2-6, the V gene TRBV6-5; no clear D. Germline V gene data show CDR1 as MNHEY and CDR2 as SVGAGI. CDR3 length: 15 residues. Trimming took 7 bases from V and 2 from J, leaving 12 bases between them. CDR3 amino acids: CASTTASAGANVLTF. CDR3 in DNA: TGTGCCAGCACCACGGCTAGTGCTGGGGCCAACGTCCTGACTTTC.

The chain links TRBV9 to TRBJ1-2; TRBD1 matches 9 bases. The V and J ends lost 4 bases and 2 bases, in that order; junction bases with no gene match: 3. Per the germline V gene, CDR1 is SGDLS and CDR2 is YYNGEE. The CDR3 is 14 amino acids. The CDR3 sequence is CASSPGQGNYGYTF. In DNA, the CDR3 is TGTGCCAGCAGCCCCGGACAGGGGAACTATGGCTACACCTTC.

The V gene is TRBV5-4, the J gene TRBJ1-1, with D possibly matching TRBD1 (6 bases). The germline V gene encodes CDR1 SGHNT and CDR2 YYREEE (reference sequence). The CDR3 covers 18 residues. The ends were cut back, 1 base at V and 1 base at J, with 20 bases in the middle. The CDR3 nucleotides read TGTGCCAGCAGCTTGTTAACAGGGAGGGGCATGAGGAACACTGAAGCTTTCTTT. It codes for CASSLLTGRGMRNTEAFF.

The gene calls are TRBV18 and TRBJ1-1; D uncertain. Germline V CDR1 and CDR2: KGHSH, LQKENI. This CDR3 spans 16 amino acids. With 2 bases removed from V and 1 base from J, the gap between germline ends came to 14 bases. The CDR3 bases are TGTGCCAGCTCACCATCGAGCGGTGTCACGAACACTGAAGCTTTCTTT. It translates to CASSPSSGVTNTEAFF.

The chain has TRBV7-7 and TRBJ2-7, with D possibly being TRBD2 (5 bases). The CDR3 loop spans 16 amino acids. In germline, CDR1 is SSHAT, CDR2 FNYEAQ (reference sequence). The V and J ends lost 5 bases and 4 bases respectively, with 21 bases between them. CDR3 nucleotides: TGTGCCAGCAGCATAGGGCCCCCCGAGGGCGGATACGAGCAGTACTTC. Its protein is CASSIGPPEGGYEQYF.

The chain joins TRBV5-1 to TRBJ2-6; 7 nucleotides agree with TRBD1. Germline V CDR1 and CDR2: SGHRS, YFSETQ. V lost 3 bases to trimming and J lost 0 bases; unmatched junction nucleotides: 3. The CDR3 sequence is 16 residues long. CDR3 in DNA: TGCGCCAGCAGCTCGGGACAGAGCTCTGGGGCCAACGTCCTGACTTTC. Encoded protein: CASSSGQSSGANVLTF.

This clone was seen a single time. The chain is built from TRBV5-6 and TRBJ2-5, with a possible D match to TRBD2 (7 bases). The CDR3 contains 16 residues. In germline, CDR1 is SGHDT, CDR2 YYEEEE. Trimming left V 3 bases short and J 5 bases short, with 20 bases between. DNA for the CDR3: TGTGCCAGCAGCTCTCCGGGGGGCCTAGCATTGGAGACCCAGTACTTC. Its protein product is CASSSPGGLALETQYF.

This clone was recorded once. The chain employs TRBV9 and TRBJ2-2; TRBD2 agrees at 11 bases. Germline values: CDR1 SGDLS, CDR2 YYNGEE. The CDR3 runs to 17 residues. J gave up 5 bases and V 3 bases, and 9 bases lay outside the gene matches. The CDR3 coding sequence is TGTGCCAGCAGCGCTAGAACTAGCGGGAGTCGGACCGGGGAGCTGTTTTTT. Translation gives CASSARTSGSRTGELFF.

This chain uses TRBV3-1 (or the pseudogene TRBV3-2) with TRBJ1-6, with unresolved D. The CDR3 is 13 residues long. The germline V and J ends were trimmed by 3 bases and 7 bases, with 7 bases remaining between them. Germline loops: CDR1 LGHDT, CDR2 YNNKEL (reference sequence). CDR3 in DNA: TGTGCCAGCAGCCAGTCCGAGAATTCACCCCTCCACTTT. Translating it yields CASSQSENSPLHF.

The genes are TRBV30 and TRBJ2-3; possible D gene TRBD2, 6 bases. Trimming removed 0 bases at V and 5 bases at J, with 12 bases between. There are 14 residues in the CDR3. Germline lookup yields CDR1 GTSNPN and CDR2 SVGIG (reference sequence). The CDR3 sequence is CAWSVLSGGDTQYF. The CDR3 DNA reads TGTGCCTGGAGTGTACTTAGCGGCGGAGATACGCAGTATTTT.

The sample holds a few counts of this clone. This sequence joins TRBV6-1 and TRBJ1-2, with D perhaps TRBD1 (5 bases). This CDR3 has 14 amino acids. Between the trimmed V and J ends, which lost 3 bases and 4 bases, there was a span of 12 bases. Per the germline V gene, CDR1 is MNHNS and CDR2 is SASEGT. The CDR3 region has the DNA TGTGCCAGCAGTGAGGCACAGGACGGCTATGGCTACACCTTC. It yields the protein CASSEAQDGYGYTF.